The next 15 T cell receptor beta chains were all read from a single sample in a study of CD8+ T cells in alopecia areata. Following RNA extraction, reverse transcription yielded cDNA that acted as the sequencing template. Clones were read by immunoSEQ multiplex PCR, and TCRdb kept only the in-frame ones, dropping some. The sample lists about 160,000 clones, approximately 50% occurring once. Sequenced material: CD4+ T cells sorted from blood. These receptors were taken from a human donor with alopecia areata.

This clone was seen a handful of times. The rearrangement uses TRBV29-1 and TRBJ2-1; no clear D. V shed 3 bases and J shed 1 base, with 10 bases lying between them. The CDR3 runs to 14 residues. Germline CDR1 is SQVTM and CDR2 is ANQGSEA. The CDR3 spells CSVDGARSYNEQFF. In nucleotides, the CDR3 is TGCAGCGTTGATGGTGCAAGGTCCTACAATGAGCAGTTCTTC.

The table lists this clone with a count of one. J is TRBJ2-7 and V is TRBV27; the match to TRBD2 covers 14 bases. The CDR3 is 16 amino acids. Germline V gene data show CDR1 as MNHEY and CDR2 as SMNVEV (reference sequence). After removal of 5 bases from V and 2 bases from J, the junction contained 5 bases not matched to a gene. The CDR3 DNA sequence: TGTGCCAGCAGTGTACGGGGACTAGCGGGAGCCTACGAGCAGTACTTC. Protein product: CASSVRGLAGAYEQYF.

For the CDR3, the DNA is TGTGCCAGCAGTTTGCCGGGACAGGGGCGCTACGAGCAGTACTTC. Protein: CASSLPGQGRYEQYF. This chain uses TRBV28 with TRBJ2-7; TRBD1 matches 10 bases. After removal of 3 bases from V and 3 bases from J, the junction contained 5 bases not matched to a gene. The CDR3 consists of 15 residues. Looked up from germline, CDR1 is MDHEN and CDR2 is SYDVKM. The full variable domain, completed using reference TRBV28 and TRBJ2-7, is DVKVTQSSRYLVKRTGEKVFLECVQDMDHENMFWYRQDPGLGLRLIYFSYDVKMKEKGDIPEGYSVSREKKERFSLILESASTNQTSMYLCASSLPGQGRYEQYFGPGTRLTVT.

The sample holds a few counts of this clone. V gene TRBV29-1 combines with J gene TRBJ1-1; TRBD1 agrees at 8 bases. After removal of 4 bases from V and 5 bases from J, the junction contained 6 bases not matched to a gene. The CDR3 has 13 amino acids. CDR1 SQVTM and CDR2 ANQGSEA come from the germline V gene. In nucleotides, the CDR3 is TGCAGCGTTGGGGGACAGGACTTAACTGAAGCTTTCTTT. As protein: CSVGGQDLTEAFF.

V and J are TRBV6-5 and TRBJ1-1; 9 bases map to TRBD1. Germline CDR1 reads MNHEY; CDR2 reads SVGAGI. Unmatched junction bases numbered 6, after V lost 6 bases and J lost 4 bases. The CDR3 is 14 amino acids. CDR3 loop: CASRRDRAPTEAFF. Written as DNA, the CDR3 is TGTGCCAGCAGGAGGGACAGGGCCCCCACTGAAGCTTTCTTT.

J is TRBJ2-1 and V is TRBV29-1; D uncertain. The germline V gene has CDR1 SQVTM and CDR2 ANQGSEA. The CDR3 is 11 amino acids. The V end lost 7 bases, the J end lost 4 bases, and 8 bases lay between the germline ends. CDR3 sequence reads: CSGRGYNEQFF. DNA of the CDR3: TGCAGCGGCCGCGGATACAATGAGCAGTTCTTC.

In its sample, this clone was seen a few times. The chain's CDR3 is CASSDFEQFF. CDR3 sequence (DNA): TGCGCCAGCAGCGATTTTGAGCAGTTCTTC. This chain uses TRBV4-1 with TRBJ2-1, with D uncertain. With 5 bases removed from V and 9 bases from J, the gap between germline ends came to 5 bases. CDR1 is MGHRA and CDR2 is YSYEKL in the germline V gene. The CDR3 contains 10 residues.

The chain uses TRBV5-1 and TRBJ2-7; 13 nucleotides line up with TRBD2. The J segment lost 3 bases and the V segment lost 4 bases, leaving 4 bases of the junction unmatched. CDR1 is SGHRS and CDR2 is YFSETQ in the germline V gene. CDR3 size: 15 residues. As DNA, the CDR3 is TGCGCCAGCAGCGTGGGGACTAGCGGGATCTACGAGCAGTACTTC. Its protein is CASSVGTSGIYEQYF.

The CDR3 sequence: CASSLVGRLAGANNEQFF. The CDR3 bases are TGTGCCAGCAGCTTGGTGGGACGACTTGCCGGGGCCAACAATGAGCAGTTCTTC. The V and J genes are TRBV5-6 and TRBJ2-1, with D possibly being TRBD1 or TRBD2 (5 bases each). The CDR3 is 18 residues long. Germline V lookup: CDR1 SGHDT, CDR2 YYEEEE. Trimming took off 0 bases at V and 5 bases at J, with 21 bases between the two ends.

This clone was detected only a few times. The chain is built from TRBV30 and TRBJ1-1; 7 bases match TRBD1. The V segment lost 8 bases and the J segment 0 bases; nucleotides outside the gene matches: 3. Germline loops: CDR1 GTSNPN, CDR2 SVGIG (reference sequence). The CDR3 runs 12 residues. CDR3 DNA: TGTGCCCAGGACAGGATGAACACTGAAGCTTTCTTT. Translated: CAQDRMNTEAFF.

This sequence joins TRBV28 and TRBJ2-7, with 7 bases identical to TRBD1. This CDR3 is 16 amino acids long. V shed 4 bases, J shed 3 bases, and the junction held 12 bases outside the gene matches. Germline lookup yields CDR1 MDHEN and CDR2 SYDVKM. The CDR3 DNA reads TGTGCCAGCAGTTGGATATCGGCGACAGGGAGCTACGAGCAGTACTTC. Translated, it gives CASSWISATGSYEQYF.

The gene calls are TRBV7-2 and TRBJ2-3; TRBD2 agrees at 8 bases. CDR1 and CDR2 from the germline V gene are SGHTA and FQGNSA. V shed 4 bases, J shed 4 bases, and the junction held 7 bases outside the gene matches. The CDR3 spans 15 residues. CDR3 sequence (DNA): TGTGCCAGCAGCTACGCAGCGGGAGCAGCAGATACGCAGTATTTT. Amino acid sequence: CASSYAAGAADTQYF.

The chain is built from TRBV12-5 and TRBJ2-7, with TRBD2 identical over 10 bases. Trimming cost V 2 bases and J 3 bases; bases outside gene matches: 10. Per the germline V gene, CDR1 is LGHNT and CDR2 is FRNRAP. The CDR3 has 17 amino acids. The CDR3 here is CASGLTQLAGTYYEQYF. In nucleotides, the CDR3 is TGTGCTAGTGGTTTGACCCAACTAGCGGGAACATACTACGAGCAGTACTTC.

CDR3 bases: TGTGCCAGCAGTCCGGGGAGGGGCAACTACGAGCAGTACTTC. It translates to CASSPGRGNYEQYF. The J gene is TRBJ2-7, the V gene TRBV7-3, with TRBD2 matching over 7 bases. Germline trimming cut 6 bases from V and 3 bases from J; bases unmatched to any gene: 8. This CDR3 contains 14 residues. Germline assignment: CDR1 SGHTA and CDR2 FQGTGA. The variable domain in full, completed from reference TRBV7-3 and TRBJ2-7, reads GAGVSQTPSNKVTEKGKYVELRCDPISGHTALYWYRQSLGQGPEFLIYFQGTGAADDSGLPNDRFFAVRPEGSVSTLKIQRTERGDSAVYLCASSPGRGNYEQYFGPGTRLTVT.

The rearrangement joins TRBV7-6 to TRBJ1-2; D gene unclear. CDR1 SGHVS and CDR2 FNYEAQ come from the germline V gene. The CDR3 runs 15 residues. Trimming shortened V by 0 bases and J by 2 bases, and 10 bases separated the two germline ends. The CDR3 sequence: CASSLASAGNYGYTF. CDR3 nucleotide sequence: TGTGCCAGCAGCTTAGCATCCGCAGGCAACTATGGCTACACCTTC.